This TCR beta chain was identified in a study of CD4 T cells in relation to SARS-CoV-2 and coronaviruses. Study-level findings and limits: In roughly 61% of donors, memory CD4+ clonotypes crossrecognized SARS-CoV-2 and at least one common cold coronavirus spike.

Remarks on this clone: No antigen is known for it.

Before the COVID-19 pandemic, during about 2010-2018, CD4+ T cells were taken from unexposed donors. Naive and memory CD4+ T cell DNA was deep-sequenced without culture. Measured with immunoSEQ multiplex PCR; TCRdb has only the in-frame clones, and not every one. In the table there are some 64,000 clones, 94% of which are singletons. Sequencing input: naive CD4+ T cells from PBMCs. Indicated subset: naive CD4+ T cells isolated by negative enrichment. This receptor was obtained from a human donor in good health.

The CDR3 sequence: CASSPGTGWTDTQYF. The CDR3 DNA reads TGCGCCAGCAGCCCCGGGACAGGGTGGACAGATACGCAGTATTTT. The J gene is TRBJ2-3, the V gene TRBV5-1; TRBD1 agrees at 9 bases. This CDR3 contains 15 residues. The germline CDR1 and CDR2 sequences are SGHRS and YFSETQ. J lost 3 bases, V lost 4 bases, and 6 bases had no gene match.